This note documents a single TCR beta chain sequence. Its cognate antigen has yet to be identified. Base-call qualities are not available, and no considerably larger clone is one nucleotide away. This sample was taken from a study of human T cells and chemical hapten exposure listed by TCRdb under 2021. With regard to the full study: For sensitization, 2% DPC in acetone was applied to a roughly 2 cm by roughly 2 cm area of upper inner arm skin. Weekly therapeutic DPC doses were additionally applied to the scalp of patients throughout the roughly 25-week study period. Patch testing was performed on the upper back with Finn chambers containing 0.01% DPC, and the patch tests were scored after 6 days according to International Contact Dermatitis Research Group standards. Most of the patients in the cohort were female, and the cohort covered alopecia areata with under or over 50% scalp involvement, alopecia totalis and alopecia universalis. Libraries were pooled for sequencing, and variation in per-sample TCR yields was attributed mainly to small differences in library volumes within the pool. The study tracked peripheral blood TCR repertoire changes in vivo during primary and secondary sensitization to the hapten diphenylcyclopropenone (DPC) in alopecia patients. Blood samples were taken from patients before sensitization (week 0) and at 2, 6 and about 24 weeks after DPC sensitization. Blood for TCR sequencing was provided by twenty-nine alopecia patients at one to four time points (pre-sensitization, 2, 6 and 24 weeks). Beyond this particular receptor, the publication reports: Significantly more large CDR3 similarity clusters were formed by expanded TCRs than by pre-sensitization or healthy control sets, consistent with antigen-driven responses. Because all patients had alopecia, a presumed autoimmune disease, the immune response of the patients might differ from that of healthy individuals. No change with DPC sensitization was found in the number of TCRs above 1 in 1000 frequency, and no evidence of global repertoire structure alterations was found. After repeated subsampling, the strength of the expansion versus patch-test correlation and the threshold at which it became significant changed. A positive correlation was found between the number of PT1 expanded TCRs and patch test score, with significance reached at thresholds 8, 16 and 32 but not 4.

The label giving this sample's time point can be read as: pre-sensitization, week 0. Reading the label with the study, this specimen's treatment or condition is: therapeutic diphenylcyclopropenone sensitization with weekly scalp DPC. At each patch-test visit, blood was drawn before the patch test was applied. Patients were considered eligible if aged 18 to 70, diagnosed with alopecia and deemed suitable for DPC therapy, and patients were excluded if pregnant. Total RNA was extracted from unfractionated whole blood collected in Tempus Blood RNA tubes. Its CDR3 holds 15 amino acids, cysteine through phenylalanine. Left in the record is the CDR3 DNA by itself, 45 bases read in frame from the first base. CDR1 ENHRY and CDR2 SYGVKD were looked up in the germline V gene. A distance of 15 bases separates the germline ends of V and J, which lose 4 bases and 5 bases respectively. Libraries were built with RACE. The sequencer listed for this sample is NextSeq 500. During library preparation, unique molecular identifiers were attached to individual cDNA molecules so that TCRs could be counted quantitatively and reproducibly. Both TCR alpha and TCR beta chains were sequenced from each blood RNA sample. The source study handled its data this way. The median number of TCRs per sample was approximately 96,000, ranging from roughly 20,000 to 700,000. The Decombinator software suite was used to annotate V, J and CDR3 in the TCR reads. To make PS versus PT1 abundance plots, every sample was subsampled to the same number of TCRs (28,000). Expanded TCRs were defined as absent before sensitization and observed at least eight times at the 2-week time point. TCRdb handled the public reads itself, with Q25 trimming in fastp and clone calling in MiXCR, and kept productive beta chains. All rows with the same CDR3 protein become a single entry with the most common DNA and genes. TCRdb's processing, not the study's, gives the V and J calls here. The sample has more than 300,000 distinct CDR3 sequences on record, 4.5% to 5.5% of them singletons. The leading ten clones occupy around 2.6% of the sample.

The source was whole blood, collected in connection with sensitization to the hapten diphenylcyclopropenone (DPC). The source of this sequence is a woman between 45 and 65 years old with alopecia areata. Some clones in this sample may be carry-over from other donors' samples. The sequence links TRBV10-3 to TRBJ2-1; the D gene assignment is perhaps TRBD1 or TRBD2, with each matching 5 bases. The nucleotides are TGTGCCATCAGTGGGGGGATCGACGGAGACAATGAGCAGTTCTTC. The encoded protein is CAISGGIDGDNEQFF.